A selection of T cell receptor beta chains follows, all from one sample in a study of shared clonotypes between healthy human individuals. TCRdb's table, derived via immunoSEQ multiplex PCR, lists solely in-frame clones and lacks some. Of over 750,000 clones detected, around 96% appear once; the ten largest clones hold roughly 0.23%. The specimen sequenced was naive CD8+ T cells sorted from blood. The receptors originated from a young man in good health. The CDR3 runs from the conserved cysteine through the conserved F or W. Each record gives: V gene, J gene, D gene, CDR3 DNA, CDR3 protein. A D gene is named only where the DNA matches it firmly.

>TRBV7-9|TRBJ1-2|.
TGTGCCAGCAGCAGCACGGGGGTAAAGGGTTATGGCTACACCTTC
CASSSTGVKGYGYTF
>TRBV7-9|TRBJ2-1|.
TGTGCCAGCAGCTTATCCGATGAGCAGTTCTTC
CASSLSDEQFF
>TRBV5-6|TRBJ2-3|.
TGTGCCAGCAGTCGTCTTTCGGATACGCAGTATTTT
CASSRLSDTQYF
>TRBV27|TRBJ1-5|.
TGTGCCAGCAGCCTACGAGGTCGGGTGTCCAATCAGCCCCAGCATTTT
CASSLRGRVSNQPQHF
>TRBV7-8|TRBJ2-3|TRBD2
TGTGCCAGCAGCACCCGACTAGCGGGAGTGAGGGATACGCAGTATTTT
CASSTRLAGVRDTQYF
>TRBV7-8|TRBJ2-7|.
TGTGCCAGCAGCCTCGGGGAGGCTAACTACGAGCAGTACTTC
CASSLGEANYEQYF
>TRBV13|TRBJ1-4|.
TGTGCCAGCAGCTTAAAAGGCCGGGAAAAACTGTTTTTT
CASSLKGREKLFF
>TRBV27|TRBJ2-7|TRBD1
TGTGCCAGCAGTGCCGGGACAGGGCTTTACGAGCAGTACTTC
CASSAGTGLYEQYF
>TRBV7-4|TRBJ1-5|TRBD1
TGTGCCAGCAGCTCCCAGGGGGCTAATCAGCCCCAGCATTTT
CASSSQGANQPQHF
>TRBV7-3|TRBJ2-3|.
TGTGCCAGCAGCTTAAGAGGGGGGTTTCGCGGAGTTCAATCTAGCACAGATACGCAGTATTTT
CASSLRGGFRGVQSSTDTQYF
>TRBV9|TRBJ2-1|TRBD2
TGTGCCAGCAGCAACCCCACTCTGGCTAGCGGTTACGAGGGGAATGAGCAGTTCTTC
CASSNPTLASGYEGNEQFF
>TRBV7-2|TRBJ2-1|TRBD2
TGTGCCAGCAGCTTAGCGTTTTACCTAGCGGAGGACAATGAGCAGTTCTTC
CASSLAFYLAEDNEQFF
>TRBV30|TRBJ2-1|TRBD2
TGTGCCTGGACAACTAGCGGAGGGGACTCGAAGTTCTTC
CAWTTSGGDSKFF
>TRBV7-2|TRBJ2-1|TRBD1
TGTGCCAGCACCCCAGGGGGTTGGGAGCAGTTCTTC
CASTPGGWEQFF
>TRBV28|TRBJ1-2|.
TGTGCCAGCACCCTTGGCTATGGCTACACCTTC
CASTLGYGYTF
>TRBV10-2|TRBJ2-7|TRBD2
TGCGCCACGCTAGCGGGAGCCTACGAGCAGTACTTC
CATLAGAYEQYF
>TRBV19|TRBJ1-1|.
TGTGCCAGTAGTATCAGCAGTAGAACTGAAGCTTTCTTT
CASSISSRTEAFF
>TRBV11-3|TRBJ2-1|TRBD2
TGTGCCAGCAGCTTCACTAGCGGGCCTTACAATGAGCAGTTCTTC
CASSFTSGPYNEQFF
>TRBV6-1|TRBJ1-4|.
TGTGCCAGCAGTGAAGACCCGGCGAGGGTTTACAAGGAAAAACTGTTTTTT
CASSEDPARVYKEKLFF
>TRBV7-9|TRBJ2-7|TRBD1
TGTGCCAGCAGCTCTCAACCGGGACAGAGCTACGAGCAGTACTTC
CASSSQPGQSYEQYF
>TRBV6-5|TRBJ2-7|.
TGTGCCAGCAGTTACGGGGGCTCCTACGAGCAGTACTTC
CASSYGGSYEQYF
>TRBV5-1|TRBJ2-1|.
TGCGCCAGCAGCTTGAGGATTGACTCCAATGAGCAGTTCTTC
CASSLRIDSNEQFF
>TRBV4-3|TRBJ2-7|.
TGCGCCAGCAGCCAAGGCCAGCTCGACGAGCAGTACTTC
CASSQGQLDEQYF
>TRBV27|TRBJ1-5|TRBD1
TGTGCCAGCAGTCCCCTGACAGGGTTTAGCAATCAGCCCCAGCATTTT
CASSPLTGFSNQPQHF
>TRBV7-2|TRBJ2-1|TRBD2
TGTGCCAGCAGCGCTAGCGGGAGCTCCTACAATGAGCAGTTCTTC
CASSASGSSYNEQFF